These 29 T cell receptor beta chains share one sample of origin, sequenced in a study of blood T cell repertoires in COVID-19. Method: immunoSEQ multiplex PCR; TCRdb's copy keeps in-frame clones and lacks some. The table lists 300,000 to 400,000 clones, about 90% of them singletons. The specimen was peripheral blood. Every receptor here comes from a woman aged 18 to 35 who had recovered from COVID-19.

The chain joins TRBV5-6 to TRBJ1-1, with 10 bases aligning to TRBD1. There are 15 residues in the CDR3. The trim removed 4 bases at V and 1 base at J, leaving 4 bases unmatched. Germline CDR1 SGHDT, CDR2 YYEEEE. The CDR3 spells CASSTGTGANTEAFF. As DNA, the CDR3 is TGTGCCAGCAGCACCGGGACAGGGGCGAACACTGAAGCTTTCTTT.

The chain has TRBV4-3 and TRBJ1-1, with 10 bases fitting TRBD1. CDR3 size: 13 residues. V lost 5 bases to trimming and J lost 9 bases; unmatched junction nucleotides: 6. The germline V gene encodes CDR1 LGHNA and CDR2 YSLEER. CDR3 DNA sequence: TGCGCCAGCAGCGCCCGGGACAGGGGACAAGCTTTCTTT. Translating gives CASSARDRGQAFF.

The J gene is TRBJ1-1, the V gene TRBV13; TRBD1 matches 9 bases. The CDR3 spans 15 residues. Germline V lookup: CDR1 PRHDT, CDR2 FYEKMQ (reference sequence). V gave up 11 bases and J gave up 0 bases; unmatched junction bases: 10. The CDR3 sequence: CAGSGTGNLNTEAFF. CDR3 bases: TGTGCCGGTTCCGGGACAGGGAACTTGAACACTGAAGCTTTCTTT.

The J gene is TRBJ2-3, the V gene TRBV10-3, with D possibly matching TRBD2 (5 bases). CDR1 and CDR2 from the germline V gene are ENHRY and SYGVKD. The CDR3 spans 13 residues. Trimming stripped 8 bases from V and 1 base from J, with 10 bases between. Here the CDR3 reads CAIGGSGTDTQYF. The CDR3 DNA reads as TGTGCCATCGGTGGGAGCGGCACAGATACGCAGTATTTT.

This sequence joins TRBV6-5 and TRBJ2-1; 7 nucleotides match TRBD2. CDR3 length equals 14 residues. The J segment lost 9 bases and the V segment lost 0 bases, leaving 5 bases of the junction unmatched. Germline CDR1 is MNHEY and CDR2 is SVGAGI. This CDR3 reads CASSYSSGVGEQFF. The CDR3 DNA sequence: TGTGCCAGCAGTTACTCGAGCGGGGTGGGTGAGCAGTTCTTC.

The chain combines TRBV27 with TRBJ1-2; D unclear. Germline V gene sequence: CDR1 MNHEY, CDR2 SMNVEV (reference sequence). The V end lost 0 bases, the J end lost 4 bases, and 12 bases lay between the germline ends. This CDR3 spans 15 amino acids. In nucleotides, the CDR3 is TGTGCCAGCAGTTTATCGCCCCGGGGTCTCTATGGCTACACCTTC. It specifies CASSLSPRGLYGYTF.

The chain joins TRBV6-5 to TRBJ2-1; D ambiguous. The CDR3 runs to 15 residues. V lost 0 bases and J lost 5, with 11 bases in between. CDR1 is MNHEY and CDR2 is SVGAGI in the germline V gene. The DNA of the CDR3 is TGTGCCAGCAGTTACTCGATTAGCAGTAACAATGAGCAGTTCTTC. Protein product: CASSYSISSNNEQFF.

The rearrangement uses TRBV11-3 and TRBJ2-2; no reliable D call. Per the germline V gene, CDR1 is SGHNT and CDR2 is YENEEA. The CDR3 is 16 residues long. The ends were cut back, 5 bases at V and 2 bases at J, with 15 bases in the middle. The CDR3 loop reads CASSPRPSDNTGELFF. In nucleotides, the CDR3 is TGTGCCAGCAGCCCCAGACCCAGCGACAACACCGGGGAGCTGTTTTTT.

This chain joins TRBV11-2 and TRBJ2-2, with 12 bases aligning to TRBD2. In germline, CDR1 is SGHAT, CDR2 FQNNGV. Losses at the gene ends were 3 bases for V and 5 bases for J; bases not matched to a gene: 1. The CDR3 spans 15 residues. Written as DNA, the CDR3 is TGTGCCAGCAGCTTGGGGACTAGCGGGACCGGGGAGCTGTTTTTT. It encodes CASSLGTSGTGELFF.

This chain connects TRBV19 to TRBJ2-1, with 16 positions matching TRBD2. Germline V gives CDR1 LNHDA, CDR2 SQIVND (reference sequence). The junction had 8 bases not matched to a gene; V was cut back by 5 bases and J by 7 bases. The CDR3 runs 17 residues. The CDR3 nucleotides are TGTGCCAGTAGTTCGGGACTAGCGGGAGGGCCATGGAATGAGCAGTTCTTC. This gives the protein CASSSGLAGGPWNEQFF.

The chain links TRBV27 to TRBJ1-6, with D hard to call. V lost 2 bases, J lost 5 bases, and 7 bases lay in between. Germline-derived CDR1 and CDR2 are MNHEY and SMNVEV (reference sequence). This CDR3 spans 14 amino acids. In nucleotides, the CDR3 is TGTGCCAGCAGTTTAGGGCACCATAATTCACCCCTCCACTTT. Translated, it gives CASSLGHHNSPLHF.

In DNA, the CDR3 is TGTGCCAGCGAGTGGACTAGCGGGGTTTCGAACACCGGGGAGCTGTTTTTT. The encoded protein is CASEWTSGVSNTGELFF. V usage is TRBV13 and J usage is TRBJ2-2; 12 positions match TRBD2. Looked up from germline, CDR1 is PRHDT and CDR2 is FYEKMQ (reference sequence). CDR3 length equals 17 residues. After removal of 8 bases from V and 0 bases from J, the junction contained 7 bases not matched to a gene.

The rearrangement uses TRBV4-1 and TRBJ2-5; D perhaps matches TRBD2 (5 bases). This CDR3 contains 14 residues. V was clipped by 1 base and J by 5 bases, with 11 bases between them. From germline, CDR1 is MGHRA and CDR2 YSYEKL. CDR3 in amino acids: CASSQVGMGETQYF. The CDR3 nucleotides are TGCGCCAGCAGCCAAGTCGGGATGGGCGAGACCCAGTACTTC.

The chain combines TRBV5-6 with TRBJ2-5; perhaps TRBD1 as D (6 bases). CDR3 length equals 14 residues. The V end was cut by 2 bases, the J end by 1 base, with 9 bases between. The germline CDR1 and CDR2 sequences are SGHDT and YYEEEE. The CDR3 DNA follows: TGTGCCAGCAGCTTCCCGGACAGCCAAGAGACCCAGTACTTC. Encoded protein: CASSFPDSQETQYF.

The V gene is TRBV11-2, the J gene TRBJ2-5, with 11 positions matching TRBD2. The CDR3 is 15 residues long. CDR1 and CDR2 from the germline V gene are SGHAT and FQNNGV. The J segment lost 6 bases and the V segment lost 0 bases, leaving 3 bases of the junction unmatched. CDR3 region: CASSLDTSGSQTQYF. The CDR3 nucleotides are TGTGCCAGCAGCTTAGATACTAGCGGGAGTCAGACCCAGTACTTC. Combining the CDR3 with reference TRBV11-2 and TRBJ2-5 gives the whole variable domain EAGVAQSPRYKIIEKRQSVAFWCNPISGHATLYWYQQILGQGPKLLIQFQNNGVVDDSQLPKDRFSAERLKGVDSTLKIQPAKLEDSAVYLCASSLDTSGSQTQYFGPGTRLLVL.

V gene TRBV9 combines with J gene TRBJ2-2, with 15 bases that match TRBD2. The CDR3 sequence is 16 residues long. Germline assignment: CDR1 SGDLS and CDR2 YYNGEE. Germline trimming cut 4 bases from V and 6 bases from J; bases unmatched to any gene: 4. The DNA for the CDR3 is TGTGCCAGCAGCCTGGGACTAGCGGGAGGCGCCGGGGAGCTGTTTTTT. This gives the protein CASSLGLAGGAGELFF. Supplemented by reference TRBV9 and TRBJ2-2, the full variable domain reads DSGVTQTPKHLITATGQRVTLRCSPRSGDLSVYWYQQSLDQGLQFLIQYYNGEERAKGNILERFSAQQFPDLHSELNLSSLELGDSALYFCASSLGLAGGAGELFFGEGSRLTVL.

The genes are TRBV13 and TRBJ1-1, with unresolved D. CDR1 is PRHDT, CDR2 FYEKMQ, per germline (reference sequence). The CDR3 covers 16 residues. V lost 0 bases to trimming and J lost 4 bases, with 15 bases between them. This CDR3 reads CASSLGLGPTTTEAFF. CDR3 nucleotides: TGTGCCAGCAGCTTAGGCCTAGGCCCCACGACCACTGAAGCTTTCTTT.

This sequence joins TRBV7-2 and TRBJ2-1, with TRBD2 matching over 8 bases. The CDR3 totals 13 residues. The germline V gene encodes CDR1 SGHTA and CDR2 FQGNSA. J gave up 10 bases and V 0 bases, and 2 bases lay outside the gene matches. CDR3 sequence reads: CASSLASGMEQFF. The CDR3 DNA follows: TGTGCCAGCAGCTTAGCTAGCGGGATGGAGCAGTTCTTC.

The V and J genes are TRBV27 and TRBJ2-1, with D perhaps matching TRBD1 (5 bases). The germline V gene encodes CDR1 MNHEY and CDR2 SMNVEV (reference sequence). V was cut by 1 base and J by 9 bases, with 13 bases left in between. This CDR3 spans 14 amino acids. CDR3 region: CASSLLQGGIEQFF. CDR3 in DNA: TGTGCCAGCAGTTTATTGCAGGGTGGGATTGAGCAGTTCTTC.

The rearrangement links TRBV6-2 or TRBV6-3 to TRBJ2-1, with unresolved D. In germline, CDR1 is MNHEY, CDR2 SVGEGT. V was cut by 4 bases and J by 2 bases, with 12 bases left in between. The CDR3 runs to 15 residues. The CDR3, as DNA: TGTGCCAGCAGTTCTAACAGACAAGCCTACAATGAGCAGTTCTTC. As protein: CASSSNRQAYNEQFF.

The rearrangement links TRBV5-6 to TRBJ1-1; 11 nucleotides match TRBD1. V lost 4 bases and J lost 5; bases outside the gene matches: 4. Germline lookup yields CDR1 SGHDT and CDR2 YYEEEE. This CDR3 is 14 amino acids long. As DNA, the CDR3 is TGTGCCAGCAGCCCGGACAGGGGGCGGACTGAAGCTTTCTTT. Translated: CASSPDRGRTEAFF.

The rearrangement joins TRBV6-1 to TRBJ2-7; 9 nucleotides line up with TRBD2. After removal of 3 bases from V and 6 bases from J, the junction contained 6 bases not matched to a gene. There are 14 residues in the CDR3. Looked up from germline, CDR1 is MNHNS and CDR2 is SASEGT. The CDR3 loop reads CASSDGLAGSEQYV. In DNA form, the CDR3 reads TGTGCCAGCAGTGATGGGCTAGCGGGATCCGAGCAGTACGTC.

The chain employs TRBV6-2 or TRBV6-3 and TRBJ1-4; a weak D match, TRBD1 (6 bases). Germline V CDR1 and CDR2: MNHEY, SVGEGT. This CDR3 spans 16 amino acids. Trimming removed 6 bases at V and 0 bases at J, with 14 bases between. The CDR3 spells CASSKADSPTNEKLFF. The CDR3, as DNA: TGTGCCAGCAGCAAGGCGGACAGTCCAACTAATGAAAAACTGTTTTTT.

With respect to this clone: Distinct nucleotide sequences in the sample also encode this CDR3. The chain uses TRBV12-5 and TRBJ2-5; D unclear. CDR3 length: 12 amino acids. Germline V lookup: CDR1 LGHNT, CDR2 FRNRAP. Between the trimmed V and J ends, which lost 0 bases and 5 bases, there was a span of 4 bases. CDR3 region: CASGLVRETQYF. As DNA, the CDR3 is TGTGCTAGTGGTTTGGTACGGGAGACCCAGTACTTC.

This clone was counted only a few times. V is TRBV2 and J is TRBJ2-7, with D perhaps matching TRBD1 (5 bases). Trimming pared 4 bases from V and 7 bases from J, leaving 11 bases between. Germline-derived CDR1 and CDR2 are SNHLY and FYNNEI. The CDR3 length is 12 residues. CDR3 bases: TGTGCCAGCAGTGCGCAGGGATGGGAGCAGTACGTC. This codes for CASSAQGWEQYV.

The CDR3 region has the DNA TGTGCCAGCAGTTCCGGGACTAGCAGCACAGATACGCAGTATTTT. As protein: CASSSGTSSTDTQYF. The V call is TRBV27, the J call TRBJ2-3; 9 nucleotides match TRBD2. This CDR3 is built from 15 residues. V shed 4 bases and J 0 bases; nucleotides not matched to a gene: 2. Germline CDR1 and CDR2: MNHEY and SMNVEV (reference sequence).

This sequence joins TRBV28 and TRBJ1-2, with TRBD1 matching over 7 bases. Germline V lookup: CDR1 MDHEN, CDR2 SYDVKM. CDR3 length equals 12 residues. V was pared by 6 bases and J by 8 bases, with 6 bases of the junction left unmatched. As DNA, the CDR3 is TGTGCCAGCAGATCAGGACAGGCAGGCTACACCTTC. Protein sequence: CASRSGQAGYTF.

This chain joins TRBV6-2 or TRBV6-3 and TRBJ2-7; D might be TRBD1 (5 bases). CDR1 and CDR2 from the germline V gene are MNHEY and SVGEGT. V was clipped by 0 bases and J by 4 bases, with 16 bases between them. This CDR3 is 16 amino acids long. CDR3 region: CASSYSNLKGSYEQYV. As DNA, the CDR3 is TGTGCCAGCAGTTACTCGAATTTGAAGGGGTCGTACGAGCAGTACGTC.

The gene calls are TRBV29-1 and TRBJ1-2; D not certain. Trimming took 1 base from V and 8 from J, leaving 11 bases between them. Germline V gene data show CDR1 as SQVTM and CDR2 as ANQGSEA. The CDR3 contains 12 residues. CDR3 nucleotides: TGCAGCGTTGAAGTTTCGCGGAGGGGCTACACCTTC. Its protein product is CSVEVSRRGYTF.